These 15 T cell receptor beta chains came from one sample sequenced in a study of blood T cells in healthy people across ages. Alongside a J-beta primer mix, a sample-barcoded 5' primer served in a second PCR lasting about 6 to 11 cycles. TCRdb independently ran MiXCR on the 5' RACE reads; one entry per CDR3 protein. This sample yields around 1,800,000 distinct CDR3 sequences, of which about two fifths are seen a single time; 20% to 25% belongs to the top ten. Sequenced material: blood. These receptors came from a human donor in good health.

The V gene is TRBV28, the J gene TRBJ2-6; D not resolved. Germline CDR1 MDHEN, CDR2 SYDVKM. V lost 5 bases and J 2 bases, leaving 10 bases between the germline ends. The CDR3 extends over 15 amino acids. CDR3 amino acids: CASSGRRPGANVLTF. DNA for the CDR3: TGTGCCAGCAGTGGCCGCAGGCCTGGGGCCAACGTCCTGACTTTC.

The chain's CDR3 is CASSSRLVISRGGTEAFF. In DNA form, the CDR3 reads TGTGCCAGCAGCTCCCGATTAGTAATAAGCCGGGGAGGGACTGAAGCTTTCTTT. The chain uses TRBV5-6 and TRBJ1-1, with D uncertain. CDR3 length: 18 residues. Per the germline V gene, CDR1 is SGHDT and CDR2 is YYEEEE. V dropped 3 bases and J dropped 5 bases, with 26 bases sitting between them.

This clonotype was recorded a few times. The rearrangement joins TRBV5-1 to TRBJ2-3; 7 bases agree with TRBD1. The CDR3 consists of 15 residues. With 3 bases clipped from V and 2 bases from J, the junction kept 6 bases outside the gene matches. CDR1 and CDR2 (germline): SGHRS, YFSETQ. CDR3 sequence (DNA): TGCGCCAGCAGCTGGGACAGCAGACCCACAGATACGCAGTATTTT. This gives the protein CASSWDSRPTDTQYF.

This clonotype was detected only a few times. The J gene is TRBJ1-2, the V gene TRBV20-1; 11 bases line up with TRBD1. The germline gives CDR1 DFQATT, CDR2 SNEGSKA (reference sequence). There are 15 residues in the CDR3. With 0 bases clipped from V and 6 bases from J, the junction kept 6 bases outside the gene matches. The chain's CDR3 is CSARDLDRGRDGYTF. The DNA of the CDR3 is TGCAGTGCTAGAGACCTGGACAGGGGGCGGGATGGCTACACCTTC.

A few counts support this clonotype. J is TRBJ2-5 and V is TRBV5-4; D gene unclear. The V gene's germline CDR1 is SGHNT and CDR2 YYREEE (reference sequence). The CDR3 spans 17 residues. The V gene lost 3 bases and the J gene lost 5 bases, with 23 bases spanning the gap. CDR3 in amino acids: CASSSAEWRSSSETQYF. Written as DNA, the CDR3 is TGTGCCAGCAGCTCGGCGGAATGGCGAAGTAGTAGCGAGACCCAGTACTTC.

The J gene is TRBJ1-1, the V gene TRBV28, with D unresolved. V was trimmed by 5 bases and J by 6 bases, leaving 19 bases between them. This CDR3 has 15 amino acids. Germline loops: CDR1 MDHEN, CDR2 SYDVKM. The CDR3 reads CASSPPEFSWAEAFF. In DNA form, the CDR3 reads TGTGCCAGCAGTCCCCCCGAATTTTCTTGGGCTGAAGCTTTCTTT.

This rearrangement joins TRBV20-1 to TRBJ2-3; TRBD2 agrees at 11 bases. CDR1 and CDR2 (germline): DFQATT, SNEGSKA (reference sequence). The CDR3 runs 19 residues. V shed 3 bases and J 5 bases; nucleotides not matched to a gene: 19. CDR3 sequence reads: CSASPLLGPLAGGIDTQYF. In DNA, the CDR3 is TGCAGTGCTAGCCCTCTGCTCGGGCCCCTAGCGGGGGGAATAGATACGCAGTATTTT.

CDR3 region: CASSQERTEQYF. The DNA for the CDR3 is TGCGCCAGCAGCCAAGAGAGAACCGAGCAGTACTTC. The chain joins TRBV4-3 to TRBJ2-7; D remains ambiguous. The CDR3 is made up of 12 amino acids. The germline gives CDR1 LGHNA, CDR2 YSLEER. The V gene lost 0 bases and the J gene lost 6 bases, with 6 bases spanning the gap.

This CDR3 reads CASSFVFGPRTEAFF. CDR3 DNA: TGTGCCAGCAGTTTCGTATTCGGTCCTCGGACTGAAGCTTTCTTT. This rearrangement joins TRBV12-3 or TRBV12-4 to TRBJ1-1, with D unclear. The CDR3 sequence is 15 residues long. Between the trimmed V and J ends, which lost 3 bases and 5 bases, there was a span of 16 bases.

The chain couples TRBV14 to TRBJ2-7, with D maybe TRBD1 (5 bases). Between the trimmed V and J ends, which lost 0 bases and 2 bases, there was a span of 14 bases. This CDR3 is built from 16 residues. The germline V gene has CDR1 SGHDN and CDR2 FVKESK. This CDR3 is CASSQDGLGHPYEQYF. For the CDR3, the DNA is TGTGCCAGCAGCCAAGATGGGTTAGGACATCCCTACGAGCAGTACTTC.

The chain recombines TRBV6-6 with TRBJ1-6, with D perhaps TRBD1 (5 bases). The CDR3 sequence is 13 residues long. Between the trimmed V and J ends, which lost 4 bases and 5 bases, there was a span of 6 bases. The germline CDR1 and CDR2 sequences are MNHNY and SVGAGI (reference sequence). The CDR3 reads CASSWDHNSPLHF. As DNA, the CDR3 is TGTGCCAGCAGTTGGGACCATAATTCACCCCTCCACTTT.

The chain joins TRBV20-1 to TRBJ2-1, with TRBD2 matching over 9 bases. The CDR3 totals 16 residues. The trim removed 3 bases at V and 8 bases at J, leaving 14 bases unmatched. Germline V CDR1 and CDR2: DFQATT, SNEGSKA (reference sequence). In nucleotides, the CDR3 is TGCAGTGCTAGTCCGGGACTAGCAGCCTTAGGCCATGAGCAGTTCTTC. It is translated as CSASPGLAALGHEQFF.

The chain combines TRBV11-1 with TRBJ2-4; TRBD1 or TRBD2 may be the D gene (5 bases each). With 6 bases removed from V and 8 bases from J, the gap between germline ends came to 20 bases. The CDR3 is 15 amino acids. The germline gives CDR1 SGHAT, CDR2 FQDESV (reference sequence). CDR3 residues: CASRARDLPSYIQYF. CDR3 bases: TGTGCCAGCAGGGCCAGGGACCTCCCGAGTTACATTCAGTACTTC.

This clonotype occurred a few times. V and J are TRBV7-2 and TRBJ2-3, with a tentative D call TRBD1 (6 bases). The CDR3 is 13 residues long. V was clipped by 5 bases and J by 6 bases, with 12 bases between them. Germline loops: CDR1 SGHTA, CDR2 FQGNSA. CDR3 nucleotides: TGTGCCAGCAGCCACAGGGATTTGGATACGCAGTATTTT. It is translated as CASSHRDLDTQYF.

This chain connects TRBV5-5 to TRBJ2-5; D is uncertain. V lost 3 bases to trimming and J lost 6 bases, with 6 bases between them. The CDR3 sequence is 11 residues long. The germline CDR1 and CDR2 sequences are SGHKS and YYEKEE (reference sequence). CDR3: CASSSSQTQYF. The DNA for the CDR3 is TGTGCCAGCAGCTCCAGCCAGACCCAGTACTTC.